These T cell receptor beta chains were read from a single sample in a study of CD8+CD57+ T cells in acquired aplastic anemia. TCRdb processed the reads anew with MiXCR; each CDR3 protein has one entry. The sample has approximately 190,000 distinct CDR3 sequences, around half seen once. Sample: sorted CD4+, CD8+, or CD8+CD57+ T cells (not recorded which) from PBMCs. Source of these receptors: a human donor with aplastic anemia. CDR3s include the opening cysteine and the closing phenylalanine or tryptophan. Each record gives: J gene, clone size, V gene, D gene, CDR3 DNA, CDR3 protein. D genes are given only for firm matches. Rows may omit the clone size; those that give it use once, few, many or a size class.

j_gene: TRBJ1-5
abundance: .
v_gene: TRBV2
d_gene: TRBD1
CDR3nt: TGTGCCAGCAGTGGACAGGGTGGACGGCAGCCCCAGCATTTT
CDR3aa: CASSGQGGRQPQHF

j_gene: TRBJ1-1
abundance: few
v_gene: TRBV15
d_gene: .
CDR3nt: TGTGCCACCAGCAGAGCAGGGGCCGGGACTGAAGCTTTCTTT
CDR3aa: CATSRAGAGTEAFF

j_gene: TRBJ2-1
abundance: many
v_gene: TRBV12-3/TRBV12-4
d_gene: TRBD2
CDR3nt: TGTGCCAGCAGCTACAGCGGGAGTAGGTCCTACAATGAGCAGTTCTTC
CDR3aa: CASSYSGSRSYNEQFF

j_gene: TRBJ1-2
abundance: few
v_gene: TRBV29-1
d_gene: .
CDR3nt: TGCAGCGTTGAAGATGGGGAGAGAGGCTACACCTTC
CDR3aa: CSVEDGERGYTF

j_gene: TRBJ2-5
abundance: .
v_gene: TRBV10-3
d_gene: TRBD2
CDR3nt: TGTGCCATCGGACGGGGGGGCAGAGAGACCCAGTACTTC
CDR3aa: CAIGRGGRETQYF

j_gene: TRBJ2-7
abundance: many
v_gene: TRBV15
d_gene: .
CDR3nt: TGTGCCACCAGCAGCTTGGACGGATCTTACTACGAGCAGTACTTC
CDR3aa: CATSSLDGSYYEQYF

j_gene: TRBJ2-3
abundance: .
v_gene: TRBV10-1
d_gene: .
CDR3nt: TGCGCCAGCAGTGATTCCAGGACCCGCACAGATACGCAGTATTTT
CDR3aa: CASSDSRTRTDTQYF

j_gene: TRBJ1-1
abundance: few
v_gene: TRBV28
d_gene: TRBD1
CDR3nt: TGTGCCAGCAGTTTATTACAGGGGGATGTGGCTTTCTTT
CDR3aa: CASSLLQGDVAFF

j_gene: TRBJ2-5
abundance: once
v_gene: TRBV29-1
d_gene: TRBD2
CDR3nt: TGCAGCGCCGCGGGAGGGCCCCTCGGGGGGGAGACCCAGTACTTC
CDR3aa: CSAAGGPLGGETQYF

j_gene: TRBJ1-6
abundance: few
v_gene: TRBV7-9
d_gene: .
CDR3nt: TGTGCCAGCAGCTTAGCCGACAGGAATTCACCCCTCCACTTT
CDR3aa: CASSLADRNSPLHF

j_gene: TRBJ2-1
abundance: .
v_gene: TRBV15
d_gene: TRBD1
CDR3nt: TGTGCCACCCGACCCGAAGGGGGCCGGAGCTCCTACAATGAGCAGTTCTTC
CDR3aa: CATRPEGGRSSYNEQFF

j_gene: TRBJ1-6
abundance: .
v_gene: TRBV24-1
d_gene: .
CDR3nt: TGTGCCACCAGTGATTTTATGGAGAATTCACCCCTCCACTTT
CDR3aa: CATSDFMENSPLHF

j_gene: TRBJ1-2
abundance: many
v_gene: TRBV20-1
d_gene: .
CDR3nt: TGCAGTGCTAGAGTGGCAGACTATGGCTACACCTTC
CDR3aa: CSARVADYGYTF

j_gene: TRBJ1-2
abundance: many
v_gene: TRBV2
d_gene: TRBD1
CDR3nt: TGTGCCAGCAGTGTAGAGGGGGCCTATGGCTACACCTTC
CDR3aa: CASSVEGAYGYTF

j_gene: TRBJ1-4
abundance: few
v_gene: TRBV15
d_gene: .
CDR3nt: TGTGCCACCAGCAGGGGCAGAGCTGCAACTAATGAAAAACTGTTTTTT
CDR3aa: CATSRGRAATNEKLFF

j_gene: TRBJ2-7
abundance: few
v_gene: TRBV29-1
d_gene: .
CDR3nt: TGCAGCTTCCACGGGAACGGCGAGCAGTACTTC
CDR3aa: CSFHGNGEQYF

j_gene: TRBJ1-1
abundance: many
v_gene: TRBV6-1
d_gene: .
CDR3nt: TGTGCCAGCAGTGAAATCCGGGCAGTTGAAGCTTTCTTT
CDR3aa: CASSEIRAVEAFF

j_gene: TRBJ2-1
abundance: .
v_gene: TRBV12-3/TRBV12-4
d_gene: .
CDR3nt: TGTGCCAGCAGTACGCGGGGGCTTGAGCAGTTCTTC
CDR3aa: CASSTRGLEQFF

j_gene: TRBJ2-2
abundance: many
v_gene: TRBV7-3
d_gene: TRBD1
CDR3nt: TGTGCCAGCAGCATGGCGACAGGGGGCCACGGGGAGCTGTTTTTT
CDR3aa: CASSMATGGHGELFF

j_gene: TRBJ2-1
abundance: .
v_gene: TRBV10-3
d_gene: .
CDR3nt: TGTGCCATCAGTCCGACACGGATTGAGCAGTTCTTC
CDR3aa: CAISPTRIEQFF

j_gene: TRBJ1-2
abundance: few
v_gene: TRBV29-1
d_gene: .
CDR3nt: TGCAGCGACGATAGGGGTATCTATGGCTACACCTTC
CDR3aa: CSDDRGIYGYTF

j_gene: TRBJ2-5
abundance: many
v_gene: TRBV20-1
d_gene: TRBD2
CDR3nt: TGCAGTGCTAGAGATAGCGGGAGCGGGGAGACCCAGTACTTC
CDR3aa: CSARDSGSGETQYF

j_gene: TRBJ1-1
abundance: many
v_gene: TRBV11-3
d_gene: .
CDR3nt: TGTGCCAGCAGCTCGCAAGCGGTTGAGTCTGAAGCTTTCTTT
CDR3aa: CASSSQAVESEAFF

j_gene: TRBJ2-1
abundance: .
v_gene: TRBV28
d_gene: .
CDR3nt: TGTGCCAGCAGTTTAGCCAATCCGGGCCTTTCCTACAATGAGCAGTTCTTC
CDR3aa: CASSLANPGLSYNEQFF

j_gene: TRBJ2-2
abundance: .
v_gene: TRBV5-5
d_gene: TRBD1
CDR3nt: TGTGCCAGCAGCTCAAGCACAGGGGGAAGTCCCGGGGAGCTGTTTTTT
CDR3aa: CASSSSTGGSPGELFF

j_gene: TRBJ1-5
abundance: .
v_gene: TRBV20-1
d_gene: .
CDR3nt: TGCAGTGCTAGAGATGAAGACAAATTTAGCAATCAGCCCCAGCATTTT
CDR3aa: CSARDEDKFSNQPQHF

j_gene: TRBJ1-1
abundance: .
v_gene: TRBV25-1
d_gene: .
CDR3nt: TGTGCCAGCAGTGGATTTCAGGGAGCTTTCTTT
CDR3aa: CASSGFQGAFF

j_gene: TRBJ1-1
abundance: few
v_gene: TRBV7-2
d_gene: .
CDR3nt: TGTGCCAGCAGCTGGGGAAAAGCTTTCTTT
CDR3aa: CASSWGKAFF

j_gene: TRBJ1-2
abundance: .
v_gene: TRBV19
d_gene: .
CDR3nt: TGTGCCAGTAGTATACGAGGGGCAGGCTACACCTTC
CDR3aa: CASSIRGAGYTF